A single sample is the source of the 30 T cell receptor beta chains below, sequenced in a study of T-cell memory formation after mild COVID-19. TCRdb passed the 5' RACE reads through MiXCR, listing each CDR3 protein once. In the table there are fewer than 350,000 distinct CDR3 sequences, approximately 15% of which are singletons. The sequencing input was PBMCs or a T cell subset sorted from them (not recorded which). These receptors were collected from a man between 18 and 35 years old who had mild COVID-19 (a few samples of this study predate the infection). Cell type and time point are not known.

This clonotype was observed a few times. V usage is TRBV6-6 and J usage is TRBJ2-1; D is possibly TRBD1 or TRBD2 (5 bases each). CDR1 is MNHNY, CDR2 SVGAGI, per germline (reference sequence). Trimming took 8 bases from V and 8 from J, leaving 22 bases between them. The CDR3 has 15 amino acids. CDR3 DNA: TGTGCCAGCTCCGAAGGGACCTCTCCGTGGGATGAGCAGTTCTTC. Encoded protein: CASSEGTSPWDEQFF.

V and J are TRBV4-2 and TRBJ1-6; D is perhaps TRBD1 (6 bases). Trimming took 0 bases from V and 7 from J, leaving 16 bases between them. CDR3 length: 17 amino acids. In germline, CDR1 is LGHNA, CDR2 YNFKEQ. The CDR3 region is CASSQEGDTRWNSPLHF. The CDR3 DNA is TGTGCCAGCAGCCAAGAAGGGGACACTAGGTGGAATTCACCCCTCCACTTT.

In this sample, this clonotype turned up a few times. The V call is TRBV12-3 or TRBV12-4, the J call TRBJ1-5; no firm D call. The length of the CDR3 is 12 residues. Trimming removed 5 bases from V and 3 bases from J, with 5 bases in between. CDR3 bases: TGTGCCAGCAGTGGGTACAATCAGCCCCAGCATTTT. It codes for CASSGYNQPQHF.

The chain links TRBV7-6 to TRBJ1-1, with a tentative D call TRBD1 (5 bases). V was shortened by 5 bases and J by 5 bases, with 12 bases between the two germline ends. The germline CDR1 and CDR2 sequences are SGHVS and FNYEAQ. There are 13 residues in the CDR3. The CDR3 region has the DNA TGTGCCAGCAGCCCCTACCCAGGGACTGAAGCTTTCTTT. Translation gives CASSPYPGTEAFF.

This clonotype was observed a handful of times. The chain carries TRBV5-1 and TRBJ2-7; TRBD2 is a possible D gene (6 bases). Germline lookup yields CDR1 SGHRS and CDR2 YFSETQ. The CDR3 totals 14 residues. Trimming pared 1 base from V and 3 bases from J, leaving 11 bases between. The DNA for the CDR3 is TGCGCCAGCAGCTTGTTCCCGGGGGTCTACGAGCAGTACTTC. Protein: CASSLFPGVYEQYF.

The chain joins TRBV9 to TRBJ1-1; D gene ambiguous. The V and J ends lost 0 bases and 0 bases respectively, with 6 bases between them. The CDR3 totals 14 residues. Germline assignment: CDR1 SGDLS and CDR2 YYNGEE. This CDR3 is CASSVGDMNTEAFF. In nucleotides, the CDR3 is TGTGCCAGCAGCGTAGGAGACATGAACACTGAAGCTTTCTTT.

This clonotype has a handful of counts. The CDR3 nucleotides are TGTGCCAGCAGCGCCATAGCGGGGGGGCCTTACAATGAGCAGTTCTTC. It encodes CASSAIAGGPYNEQFF. The chain joins TRBV9 to TRBJ2-1, with TRBD2 identical over 11 bases. V lost 3 bases and J lost 4; bases outside the gene matches: 6. Germline V gene data show CDR1 as SGDLS and CDR2 as YYNGEE. The CDR3 is made up of 16 amino acids.

This clonotype was seen at least ten times. The chain uses TRBV6-4 and TRBJ1-6; no reliable D call. Deletions cut 2 bases from V and 5 bases from J, with 4 bases between. Germline lookup yields CDR1 MRHNA and CDR2 SNTAGT. The CDR3 length is 13 residues. The CDR3 nucleotides are TGTGCCAGCAGTGACAGGGATAATTCACCCCTCCACTTT. Its translation: CASSDRDNSPLHF.

The chain uses TRBV7-2 and TRBJ2-7, with TRBD1 as a possible D gene (5 bases). Germline values: CDR1 SGHTA, CDR2 FQGNSA. The V end lost 9 bases, the J end lost 5 bases, and 20 bases lay between the germline ends. This CDR3 contains 14 residues. CDR3 amino acids: CASTRGAERNEQYF. The CDR3 region has the DNA TGTGCCAGTACACGTGGGGCAGAAAGAAACGAGCAGTACTTC.

This clonotype has at least ten counts. V and J are TRBV7-9 and TRBJ2-5; 7 bases line up with TRBD2. Looked up from germline, CDR1 is SEHNR and CDR2 is FQNEAQ (reference sequence). The CDR3 runs to 13 residues. J gave up 5 bases and V 0 bases, and 0 bases lay outside the gene matches. The CDR3 bases are TGTGCCAGCAGCTTAGCCGGGGGGGAGACCCAGTACTTC. Residues: CASSLAGGETQYF. The full variable domain, its missing parts supplied by reference TRBV7-9 and TRBJ2-5, is DTGVSQNPRHKITKRGQNVTFRCDPISEHNRLYWYRQTLGQGPEFLTYFQNEAQLEKSRLLSDRFSAERPKGSFSTLEIQRTEQGDSAMYLCASSLAGGETQYFGPGTRLLVL.

With respect to this clonotype: Relative to the germline gene, one junction end is altered; a read error may explain this. The chain recombines TRBV20-1 with TRBJ1-5; 7 bases map to TRBD1. Germline values: CDR1 DFQATT, CDR2 SNEGSKA (reference sequence). This CDR3 is built from 16 residues. DNA of the CDR3: TGCAGTGCTAGAGGACTCCTAACAGGGGATCGGCAGCCCCGGCATTTT. Translating gives CSARGLLTGDRQPRHF.

V gene TRBV19 combines with J gene TRBJ1-1; D not certain. The germline V gene has CDR1 LNHDA and CDR2 SQIVND (reference sequence). The ends were cut back, 7 bases at V and 3 bases at J, with 15 bases in the middle. This CDR3 is built from 14 residues. CDR3 sequence: CASNLWGRHTEAFF. CDR3 nucleotides: TGTGCCAGTAACTTATGGGGTCGGCACACTGAAGCTTTCTTT.

The genes are TRBV18 and TRBJ2-3, with unresolved D. This CDR3 has 14 amino acids. Germline CDR1 KGHSH, CDR2 LQKENI. With 6 bases removed from V and 5 bases from J, the gap between germline ends came to 15 bases. CDR3: CASSPTHVVDTQYF. CDR3 coding DNA: TGTGCCAGCTCCCCCACTCATGTGGTAGATACGCAGTATTTT.

The rearrangement joins TRBV5-1 to TRBJ1-3; D not certain. CDR1 SGHRS and CDR2 YFSETQ come from the germline V gene. The CDR3 is 15 residues long. The V end was cut by 0 bases, the J end by 0 bases, with 7 bases between. The CDR3 protein is CASSLEAYSGNTIYF. DNA of the CDR3: TGCGCCAGCAGCTTGGAGGCTTACTCTGGAAACACCATATATTTT.

This clonotype has a handful of counts. V and J are TRBV9 and TRBJ2-5; the D gene is possibly TRBD1 (6 bases). Looked up from germline, CDR1 is SGDLS and CDR2 is YYNGEE. V was trimmed by 1 base and J by 5 bases, leaving 12 bases between them. This CDR3 comprises 14 residues. This CDR3 is CASSVRTGFETQYF. DNA of the CDR3: TGTGCCAGCAGCGTACGTACAGGGTTTGAGACCCAGTACTTC.

The chain links TRBV7-3 to TRBJ2-3, with D hard to call. CDR3 size: 14 residues. V was clipped by 4 bases and J by 2 bases, with 10 bases between them. Germline V gene sequence: CDR1 SGHTA, CDR2 FQGTGA. The CDR3 DNA is TGTGCCAGCAGCTACGGCGGAAACACAGATACGCAGTATTTT. This sequence encodes CASSYGGNTDTQYF.

This clonotype was counted between two and nine times. This chain joins TRBV20-1 and TRBJ1-2; D unclear. This CDR3 is 13 amino acids long. Trimming removed 8 bases at V and 6 bases at J, with 19 bases between. CDR1 is DFQATT and CDR2 is SNEGSKA in the germline V gene (reference sequence). DNA of the CDR3: TGCAGTACTTACCGGTTGAGGGCACATGGCTACACCTTC. It is translated as CSTYRLRAHGYTF.

The table lists this clonotype with a few counts. The rearrangement links TRBV5-1 to TRBJ2-7; perhaps TRBD1 as D (5 bases). V gave up 0 bases and J gave up 4 bases, with 8 bases separating them. This CDR3 spans 13 amino acids. Germline CDR1 reads SGHRS; CDR2 reads YFSETQ. Written as DNA, the CDR3 is TGCGCCAGCAGCTTGGTCAGGGAATACGAGCAGTACTTC. Translation: CASSLVREYEQYF.

The gene calls are TRBV20-1 and TRBJ1-2; D perhaps matches TRBD1 (5 bases). Germline V CDR1 and CDR2: DFQATT, SNEGSKA (reference sequence). CDR3 length: 10 amino acids. Deletions cut 6 bases from V and 7 bases from J, with 9 bases between. The CDR3 DNA sequence: TGCAGTGCGCCAGGGTTTGGCTACACCTTC. It specifies CSAPGFGYTF.

This clonotype was recorded a few times. The chain uses TRBV11-2 and TRBJ2-7, with D perhaps TRBD1 (6 bases). V lost 5 bases and J lost 1, with 9 bases in between. The germline V gene encodes CDR1 SGHAT and CDR2 FQNNGV. This CDR3 has 13 amino acids. The CDR3 spells CASSTDSSYEQYV. In DNA form, the CDR3 reads TGTGCCAGCAGCACGGACAGTTCCTACGAGCAGTACGTC.

The V and J genes are TRBV6-2 or TRBV6-3 and TRBJ2-7; perhaps TRBD2 as D (5 bases). Germline loops: CDR1 MNHEY, CDR2 SVGEGT. This CDR3 is built from 14 residues. Trimming took off 6 bases at V and 3 bases at J, with 15 bases between the two ends. In DNA form, the CDR3 reads TGTGCCAGCAGAAATCGGCTCGACTACTACGAGCAGTACTTC. As protein: CASRNRLDYYEQYF.

This clonotype was detected a few times. This chain links TRBV5-1 with TRBJ2-1, with D hard to call. Germline V CDR1 and CDR2: SGHRS, YFSETQ. CDR3 length: 15 residues. Trimming pared 4 bases from V and 8 bases from J, leaving 19 bases between. CDR3 residues: CASSPGPLRSDEQFF. In DNA form, the CDR3 reads TGCGCCAGCAGCCCCGGGCCGCTACGGTCCGATGAGCAGTTCTTC.

This clonotype was counted between two and nine times. CDR3 sequence reads: CASSLDFIGGYTF. CDR3 nucleotides: TGCGCCAGCAGCTTAGACTTCATTGGGGGCTACACCTTC. The chain recombines TRBV5-1 with TRBJ1-2; D gene ambiguous. Trimming pared 2 bases from V and 8 bases from J, leaving 13 bases between. The CDR3 spans 13 residues. Germline CDR1 SGHRS, CDR2 YFSETQ.

V gene TRBV4-1 combines with J gene TRBJ2-1, with D possibly being TRBD1 or TRBD2 (5 bases each). Germline V lookup: CDR1 MGHRA, CDR2 YSYEKL. V was cut by 3 bases and J by 7 bases, with 7 bases left in between. The CDR3 consists of 12 residues. CDR3 coding DNA: TGCGCCAGCAGCCAGGGGGATAATGAGCAGTTCTTC. Translated: CASSQGDNEQFF.

There are a few counts of this clonotype. The chain couples TRBV5-6 to TRBJ2-7, with 9 bases aligning to TRBD2. The CDR3 is 19 residues long. The V and J ends lost 1 base and 0 bases, in that order; junction bases with no gene match: 14. From germline, CDR1 is SGHDT and CDR2 YYEEEE. The CDR3 here is CASSLKFGSGGPSSYEQYF. DNA for the CDR3: TGTGCCAGCAGCTTGAAATTCGGTAGCGGGGGTCCGAGCTCCTACGAGCAGTACTTC.

This clonotype was seen only once. V and J are TRBV20-1 and TRBJ2-1; D unclear. Looked up from germline, CDR1 is DFQATT and CDR2 is SNEGSKA (reference sequence). Between the trimmed V and J ends, which lost 5 bases and 0 bases, there was a span of 11 bases. The CDR3 length is 14 residues. Written as DNA, the CDR3 is TGCAGTGCTTTGCACCCGAGCTCCTACAATGAGCAGTTCTTC. This sequence encodes CSALHPSSYNEQFF.

The rearrangement uses TRBV9 and TRBJ1-1; 9 bases are a match to TRBD1. From germline, CDR1 is SGDLS and CDR2 YYNGEE. Trimming at V came to 4 bases and at J to 3 bases, leaving 4 bases not matched to a gene. The CDR3 contains 14 residues. Written as DNA, the CDR3 is TGTGCCAGCAGCCCACAGGGGGCGGACACTGAAGCTTTCTTT. Encoded protein: CASSPQGADTEAFF.

The chain combines TRBV6-5 with TRBJ2-5, with D hard to call. V lost 2 bases, J lost 3 bases, and 10 bases lay in between. Looked up from germline, CDR1 is MNHEY and CDR2 is SVGAGI. The CDR3 covers 14 residues. The CDR3 nucleotides are TGTGCCAGCAGTTACGTCGCGGAAAAAGAGACCCAGTACTTC. As protein: CASSYVAEKETQYF.

The table lists this clonotype with many counts. This chain uses TRBV11-2 with TRBJ2-3, with 12 bases matching TRBD2. CDR1 SGHAT and CDR2 FQNNGV come from the germline V gene. The CDR3 has 18 residues. The V gene end was trimmed by 5 bases and the J gene end by 1 base; junction bases not matched to a gene: 10. The chain's CDR3 is CASSPQIGLAGRTDTQYF. The CDR3 DNA reads TGTGCCAGCAGCCCTCAAATTGGACTAGCGGGGCGCACAGATACGCAGTATTTT.

This clonotype was seen a few times. The chain links TRBV5-1 to TRBJ2-5; TRBD2 might be the D (7 bases). V was cut by 4 bases and J by 5 bases, with 12 bases left in between. Germline V CDR1 and CDR2: SGHRS, YFSETQ. This CDR3 has 13 amino acids. Written as DNA, the CDR3 is TGCGCCAGCAGCAGAGGGGGGGATGAGACCCAGTACTTC. Protein product: CASSRGGDETQYF.